These T cell receptor beta chains were read from a single sample in a study of shared clonotypes between healthy human individuals. Generated by immunoSEQ multiplex PCR, the TCRdb table keeps only in-frame clones and is missing some. The table records millions of clones, roughly 92% of them present only once. Input material: naive CD4+ T cells sorted from blood. These receptors originate from a man in his late teens or twenties in good health. The CDR3 runs from the conserved cysteine through the conserved F or W. Each record gives: J gene, V gene, D gene, CDR3 DNA, CDR3 protein. The D gene is left open where the match is weak.

J: TRBJ2-7; V: TRBV7-9; D: -; DNA: TGTGCCAGCAGCTTAGGGACTGGGCAGTACTTC; CDR3: CASSLGTGQYF
J: TRBJ1-6; V: TRBV6-6; D: -; DNA: TGTGCCAGCACTCTAAGCGGCCATTCACCCCTCCACTTT; CDR3: CASTLSGHSPLHF
J: TRBJ1-2; V: TRBV5-1; D: TRBD1; DNA: TGCGCCAGCAGCCCCGGGGCGCTGGGGGACAGGGATTGCACCTTC; CDR3: CASSPGALGDRDCTF
J: TRBJ2-7; V: TRBV5-4; D: TRBD2; DNA: TGTGCCAGCAGCTTACCGGGACTAGATAGCGAGCAGTACTTC; CDR3: CASSLPGLDSEQYF
J: TRBJ2-7; V: TRBV6-1; D: TRBD1; DNA: TGTGCCAGCAGGCCCCGTCGACAGGGGATCGAGCAGTACTTC; CDR3: CASRPRRQGIEQYF
J: TRBJ1-2; V: TRBV5-1; D: TRBD1; DNA: TGCGCCAGCAGCTTGGATGGACAGGGAATCTATGGCTACACCTTC; CDR3: CASSLDGQGIYGYTF
J: TRBJ1-1; V: TRBV19; D: -; DNA: TGTGCCAGTAGTAATATAGGGAACACTGAAGCTTTCTTT; CDR3: CASSNIGNTEAFF
J: TRBJ2-1; V: TRBV11-2; D: TRBD2; DNA: TGTGCCAGCAGCTTAGATTGGACTAGCGGGGACAGCTCCTACAATGAGCAGTTCTTC; CDR3: CASSLDWTSGDSSYNEQFF
J: TRBJ1-2; V: TRBV5-1; D: -; DNA: TGCGCCAGCAGCCCCGGGTATTATGGCTACACCTTC; CDR3: CASSPGYYGYTF
J: TRBJ2-1; V: TRBV2; D: TRBD2; DNA: TGTGCCAGCAGTGAGGCGGCTAGCGGGGGGAGCTCCTACAATGAGCAGTTCTTC; CDR3: CASSEAASGGSSYNEQFF
J: TRBJ2-5; V: TRBV13; D: -; DNA: TGTGCCAGCAGCCCCACCCGGGGGCCTATGTACCAAGAGACCCAGTACTTC; CDR3: CASSPTRGPMYQETQYF
J: TRBJ2-7; V: TRBV5-1; D: -; DNA: TGCGCCAGCAGCTTGCCGAGCTACGAGCAGTACTTC; CDR3: CASSLPSYEQYF
J: TRBJ1-1; V: TRBV27; D: -; DNA: TGTGCCAGCAGTTCGTGGACGTATAGGAACACTGAAGCTTTCTTT; CDR3: CASSSWTYRNTEAFF
J: TRBJ2-1; V: TRBV7-9; D: TRBD1; DNA: TGTGCCAGCAGCCCGAGGGGACAGGATTACAATGAGCAGTTCTTC; CDR3: CASSPRGQDYNEQFF
J: TRBJ2-3; V: TRBV19; D: -; DNA: TGTGCCAGTAATCGGCAGGGCACAGATACGCAGTATTTT; CDR3: CASNRQGTDTQYF
J: TRBJ1-4; V: TRBV28; D: TRBD1; DNA: TGTGCCAGCAGCACACAGGGGGCGGCTAATGAAAAACTGTTTTTT; CDR3: CASSTQGAANEKLFF